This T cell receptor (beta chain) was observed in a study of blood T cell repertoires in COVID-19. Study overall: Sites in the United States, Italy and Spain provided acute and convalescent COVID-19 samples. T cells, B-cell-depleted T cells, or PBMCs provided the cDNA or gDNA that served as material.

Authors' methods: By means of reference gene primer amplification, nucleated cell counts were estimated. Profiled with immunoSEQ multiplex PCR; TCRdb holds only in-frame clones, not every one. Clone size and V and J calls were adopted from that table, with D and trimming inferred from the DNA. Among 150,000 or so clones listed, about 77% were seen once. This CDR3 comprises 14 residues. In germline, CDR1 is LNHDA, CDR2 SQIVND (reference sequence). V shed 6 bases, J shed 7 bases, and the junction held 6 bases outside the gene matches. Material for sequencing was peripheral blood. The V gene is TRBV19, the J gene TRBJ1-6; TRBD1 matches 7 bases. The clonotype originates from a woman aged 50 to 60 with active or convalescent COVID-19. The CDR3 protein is CASSSLQGNSPLHF. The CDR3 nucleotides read TGTGCCAGTAGCAGCCTACAGGGGAATTCACCCCTCCACTTT.